A selection of T cell receptor beta chains follows, all from one sample in a study of beta chain features in type 1 diabetes. TCRdb's table, derived via immunoSEQ multiplex PCR, lists solely in-frame clones and lacks some. The sample consists of 350,000 to 450,000 clones, 14% of them appearing once. Sequenced: naive CD4+ T cells from blood. These receptors were obtained from a man aged 30-40 years in good health. The CDR3 runs from the conserved cysteine through the conserved F or W. Fields, in order: D gene, J gene, clone size, V gene, CDR3 protein, CDR3 DNA. D genes are given only for firm matches. A clone size is listed for some rows: how often the clone was seen (once, few, many), or a class if it is expanded.

d_gene: -
j_gene: TRBJ2-6
abundance: few
v_gene: TRBV21-1
CDR3aa: CASSGHQRAPSGANVLTF
CDR3nt: TGTGCCAGCAGCGGACATCAACGGGCACCCTCTGGGGCCAACGTCCTGACTTTC

d_gene: -
j_gene: TRBJ2-3
abundance: -
v_gene: TRBV7-9
CDR3aa: CASSPTMSTDTQYF
CDR3nt: TGTGCCAGCAGCCCTACAATGAGCACAGATACGCAGTATTTT

d_gene: TRBD1
j_gene: TRBJ2-1
abundance: -
v_gene: TRBV4-2
CDR3aa: CASSPGQGRYEQFF
CDR3nt: TGTGCCAGCAGCCCAGGACAGGGGAGGTATGAGCAGTTCTTC

d_gene: -
j_gene: TRBJ1-2
abundance: -
v_gene: TRBV25-1
CDR3aa: CASWENYGYTF
CDR3nt: TGTGCCAGCTGGGAGAACTATGGCTACACCTTC

d_gene: -
j_gene: TRBJ2-7
abundance: few
v_gene: TRBV5-1
CDR3aa: CASSLLNQVYEQYF
CDR3nt: TGCGCCAGCAGCCTATTAAACCAGGTTTACGAGCAGTACTTC

d_gene: -
j_gene: TRBJ1-2
abundance: -
v_gene: TRBV25-1
CDR3aa: CASSGPSGYTF
CDR3nt: TGTGCCAGCAGTGGGCCTTCAGGCTACACCTTC

d_gene: TRBD2
j_gene: TRBJ2-4
abundance: few
v_gene: TRBV7-2
CDR3aa: CASRQDLWSSGGKNIQYF
CDR3nt: TGTGCCAGCAGACAGGATTTATGGTCTAGCGGGGGAAAAAACATTCAGTACTTC

d_gene: -
j_gene: TRBJ1-2
abundance: few
v_gene: TRBV27
CDR3aa: CASSLDRFTGYTF
CDR3nt: TGTGCCAGCAGTTTAGACAGGTTTACGGGCTACACCTTC

d_gene: -
j_gene: TRBJ2-5
abundance: -
v_gene: TRBV14
CDR3aa: CASSQVGTQYF
CDR3nt: TGTGCCAGCAGCCAAGTAGGGACGCAGTACTTC

d_gene: TRBD2
j_gene: TRBJ2-1
abundance: few
v_gene: TRBV11-2
CDR3aa: CASSLILAGGVNEQFF
CDR3nt: TGTGCCAGCAGCTTAATCCTAGCGGGGGGTGTCAATGAGCAGTTCTTC

d_gene: -
j_gene: TRBJ2-2
abundance: -
v_gene: TRBV29-1
CDR3aa: CSVEKGTNTGELFF
CDR3nt: TGCAGCGTTGAAAAGGGAACGAACACCGGGGAGCTGTTTTTT

d_gene: TRBD2
j_gene: TRBJ2-1
abundance: -
v_gene: TRBV11-3
CDR3aa: CASSSRLAGYYNEQFF
CDR3nt: TGTGCCAGCAGCTCGCGACTAGCGGGGTACTACAATGAGCAGTTCTTC

d_gene: -
j_gene: TRBJ1-1
abundance: few
v_gene: TRBV10-3
CDR3aa: CAISVGGNTEAFF
CDR3nt: TGTGCCATCAGTGTAGGGGGTAACACTGAAGCTTTCTTT

d_gene: -
j_gene: TRBJ2-5
abundance: -
v_gene: TRBV6-6
CDR3aa: CASSGKETQYF
CDR3nt: TGTGCCAGCAGTGGCAAAGAGACCCAGTACTTC

d_gene: -
j_gene: TRBJ2-6
abundance: few
v_gene: TRBV7-6
CDR3aa: CASSLVRDSGANVLTF
CDR3nt: TGTGCCAGCAGCTTAGTGAGGGATTCTGGGGCCAACGTCCTGACTTTC

d_gene: TRBD1
j_gene: TRBJ1-2
abundance: few
v_gene: TRBV4-3
CDR3aa: CASSQDLTGGDGYTF
CDR3nt: TGCGCCAGCAGCCAAGATTTGACAGGGGGCGATGGCTACACCTTC

d_gene: -
j_gene: TRBJ2-5
abundance: -
v_gene: TRBV23-1
CDR3aa: CASSQFVGGNRGETQYF
CDR3nt: TGCGCCAGCAGTCAATTCGTCGGCGGGAATCGTGGAGAGACCCAGTACTTC

d_gene: -
j_gene: TRBJ1-2
abundance: few
v_gene: TRBV6-5
CDR3aa: CASRNGAYGYTF
CDR3nt: TGTGCCAGCAGAAACGGCGCCTATGGCTACACCTTC

d_gene: TRBD1
j_gene: TRBJ1-1
abundance: few
v_gene: TRBV7-9
CDR3aa: CASSSREGAAEAFF
CDR3nt: TGTGCCAGCAGCTCCCGCGAGGGGGCCGCTGAAGCTTTCTTT

d_gene: -
j_gene: TRBJ1-6
abundance: -
v_gene: TRBV6-6
CDR3aa: CASSYSAGYNSPLHF
CDR3nt: TGTGCCAGCAGTTACTCGGCAGGGTATAATTCACCCCTCCACTTT

d_gene: TRBD1
j_gene: TRBJ1-5
abundance: few
v_gene: TRBV25-1
CDR3aa: CASKGGASQPQHF
CDR3nt: TGTGCCAGCAAAGGGGGCGCAAGTCAGCCCCAGCATTTT

d_gene: -
j_gene: TRBJ2-1
abundance: -
v_gene: TRBV18
CDR3aa: CASSGLGPPYNEQFF
CDR3nt: TGTGCCAGCTCAGGGTTAGGCCCTCCCTACAATGAGCAGTTCTTC

d_gene: -
j_gene: TRBJ1-1
abundance: -
v_gene: TRBV7-9
CDR3aa: CASSSNTEAFF
CDR3nt: TGTGCCAGCAGCTCGAACACTGAAGCTTTCTTT

d_gene: -
j_gene: TRBJ2-5
abundance: -
v_gene: TRBV10-2
CDR3aa: CASSESQRETQYF
CDR3nt: TGCGCCAGCAGTGAGTCGCAGCGAGAGACCCAGTACTTC

d_gene: -
j_gene: TRBJ1-1
abundance: few
v_gene: TRBV7-9
CDR3aa: CASSFEGQLNTEAFF
CDR3nt: TGTGCCAGCAGCTTTGAAGGACAGCTGAACACTGAAGCTTTCTTT

d_gene: -
j_gene: TRBJ2-5
abundance: few
v_gene: TRBV7-9
CDR3aa: CASSLEPSQETQYF
CDR3nt: TGTGCCAGCAGCTTAGAGCCTAGCCAAGAGACCCAGTACTTC

d_gene: -
j_gene: TRBJ2-5
abundance: -
v_gene: TRBV27
CDR3aa: CASSLWGSGETQYF
CDR3nt: TGTGCCAGCAGTTTGTGGGGCTCGGGGGAGACCCAGTACTTC

d_gene: -
j_gene: TRBJ2-1
abundance: few
v_gene: TRBV11-1
CDR3aa: CASSLDRLAVNEQFF
CDR3nt: TGTGCCAGCAGCTTAGACCGTTTAGCGGTGAATGAGCAGTTCTTC

d_gene: -
j_gene: TRBJ2-7
abundance: -
v_gene: TRBV6-5
CDR3aa: CASSRRDEQYF
CDR3nt: TGTGCCAGCAGCCGGCGGGACGAGCAGTACTTC

d_gene: TRBD2
j_gene: TRBJ2-3
abundance: few
v_gene: TRBV7-8
CDR3aa: CASSRTSGVLGTSTDTQYF
CDR3nt: TGTGCCAGCAGTCGGACTAGCGGGGTTCTCGGGACTAGCACAGATACGCAGTATTTT

d_gene: TRBD1
j_gene: TRBJ1-1
abundance: -
v_gene: TRBV7-9
CDR3aa: CASSPQRGLTEAFF
CDR3nt: TGTGCCAGCAGCCCCCAGAGGGGGCTCACTGAAGCTTTCTTT

d_gene: -
j_gene: TRBJ2-5
abundance: -
v_gene: TRBV10-3
CDR3aa: CATTSGAQETQYF
CDR3nt: TGTGCCACCACCTCGGGGGCCCAAGAGACCCAGTACTTC

d_gene: TRBD1
j_gene: TRBJ1-2
abundance: few
v_gene: TRBV7-2
CDR3aa: CASSPTGGNGYGYTF
CDR3nt: TGTGCCAGCAGCCCCACAGGGGGTAATGGCTATGGCTACACCTTC

d_gene: -
j_gene: TRBJ1-1
abundance: -
v_gene: TRBV4-3
CDR3aa: CASSQGGNTEAFF
CDR3nt: TGCGCCAGCAGCCAAGGTGGGAACACTGAAGCTTTCTTT

d_gene: TRBD2
j_gene: TRBJ2-3
abundance: -
v_gene: TRBV29-1
CDR3aa: CSVGTSGRSDTQYF
CDR3nt: TGCAGCGTTGGGACTAGCGGGAGGTCAGATACGCAGTATTTT

d_gene: -
j_gene: TRBJ1-1
abundance: few
v_gene: TRBV7-2
CDR3aa: CASSPSYRWANTEAFF
CDR3nt: TGTGCCAGCAGCCCGAGTTATAGGTGGGCGAACACTGAAGCTTTCTTT